The sequence of this T cell receptor (beta chain) was determined in a study of T-cell reconstitution after alpha-beta-depleted transplantation in children. General study points: Several hundred graft clones that had expanded were reportedly the source of alpha-beta T cells about two months after transplant. Newly produced T cells mostly accounted for T-cell counts and diversity one year post-transplant. Day-60 TCRbeta diversity that was high in some patients was derived from surviving recipient T cells and thymic progenitors.

Concerning this clonotype itself: Its specificity is not known. A much more abundant neighbour one base away suggests this may be a read error.

V lost 5 bases and J 9 bases, leaving 17 bases between the germline ends. CDR1 is SEHNR, CDR2 FQNEAQ, per germline (reference sequence). CDR3 size: 14 residues. During its preparation, the TCRbeta library received unique molecular identifiers. MiXCR, applied by TCRdb to the PCR reads, yields one record per CDR3 protein. In the table there are roughly 180,000 distinct CDR3 sequences, around 10% of which are singletons. V is TRBV7-9 and J is TRBJ2-1, with no clear D. The TCR sequence derives from a boy aged 2 to 10 with acute myeloid leukemia, due to receive a stem cell transplant. Sample: PBMCs, taken before TCRalphabeta/CD19-depleted stem cell transplant. The CDR3 reads CASSATVRNSEQFF. Here the CDR3 DNA reads TGTGCCAGCAGCGCAACGGTCAGGAACAGTGAGCAGTTCTTC.